This is a list of T cell receptor beta chains from one sample in a study of blood T cell repertoires in COVID-19. Clones were read by immunoSEQ multiplex PCR, and TCRdb kept only the in-frame ones, dropping some. The table records 100,000 to 150,000 clones, 87% of them present only once. The sample was peripheral blood. The receptors were gathered from a woman aged 55-69 years with acute or convalescent COVID-19. Each CDR3 is given without its conserved first and last residue.

V: TRBV7-9; J: TRBJ1-1; CDR3: ASSSLMNTEAF
V: TRBV11-2; J: TRBJ2-3; CDR3: ASSLQGQGSDTQY
V: TRBV19; J: TRBJ2-5; CDR3: ASSPGLGNQETQY
V: TRBV15; J: TRBJ1-4; CDR3: ATSRDRNEKLF
V: TRBV19; J: TRBJ2-5; CDR3: AASGGRQETQY
V: TRBV9; J: TRBJ2-7; CDR3: VGGDWSGFYEQY
V: TRBV19; J: TRBJ2-1; CDR3: ASSIRDRPSYNEQF
V: TRBV30; J: TRBJ1-2; CDR3: AWSRDRNYGYT
V: TRBV7-2; J: TRBJ2-7; CDR3: ASSPQGLVSYEQY
V: TRBV5-3; J: TRBJ2-4; CDR3: ARSLCVTSGGGKNIQY
V: TRBV25-1; J: TRBJ2-5; CDR3: ASSEFRAQETQY
V: TRBV3-1/TRBV3-2; J: TRBJ2-3; CDR3: ASSQARTSGSDTQY
V: TRBV5-1; J: TRBJ2-1; CDR3: ASSTTGSSYNEQF
V: TRBV7-9; J: TRBJ1-6; CDR3: ASSIGQGADSPLH
V: TRBV28; J: TRBJ2-1; CDR3: ASRKGGGPGYNEQF
V: TRBV7-7; J: TRBJ1-1; CDR3: ASSQGTNTEAF
V: TRBV19; J: TRBJ1-2; CDR3: ASSYRDTPHYGYT
V: TRBV3-1/TRBV3-2; J: TRBJ1-1; CDR3: ASSSGVTEAF
V: TRBV4-1; J: TRBJ2-3; CDR3: ASSQGDRATDTQY
V: TRBV3-1/TRBV3-2; J: TRBJ2-2; CDR3: ASSQVGGANTGELF
V: TRBV5-1; J: TRBJ1-4; CDR3: ASSLAAQHNEKLF
V: TRBV7-7; J: TRBJ2-2; CDR3: ASSPGLAGGIGELF
V: TRBV12-3/TRBV12-4; J: TRBJ1-1; CDR3: ASSLLKDTEAF
V: TRBV4-2; J: TRBJ1-2; CDR3: ASSQENTGFNGYT
V: TRBV5-1; J: TRBJ2-2; CDR3: ASSEQGYTGELF
V: TRBV6-5; J: TRBJ2-5; CDR3: ASSPVQGARETQY
V: TRBV30; J: TRBJ1-1; CDR3: AWSAIGGGEAF
V: TRBV5-1; J: TRBJ2-2; CDR3: ASSPGTTGELF
V: TRBV30; J: TRBJ1-4; CDR3: AWQQVRNEKLF
V: TRBV6-1; J: TRBJ1-1; CDR3: ASSEHEGLEAF
V: TRBV27; J: TRBJ2-6; CDR3: ASGSPNSISGANVLT
V: TRBV5-1; J: TRBJ2-1; CDR3: ASQEAGGPNEQF
V: TRBV24-1; J: TRBJ2-3; CDR3: ATSDLFPTSTDTQY
V: TRBV7-6; J: TRBJ1-1; CDR3: ASSFGQGTEAF
V: TRBV6-6; J: TRBJ1-5; CDR3: ASRNRGLQGNQPQH
V: TRBV19; J: TRBJ1-1; CDR3: ASSTKTANTEAF
V: TRBV19; J: TRBJ1-4; CDR3: ASKSGQPNEKLF
V: TRBV29-1; J: TRBJ1-2; CDR3: SGGHREGGYT
V: TRBV24-1; J: TRBJ2-1; CDR3: ATSDLGTGVIDEQF
V: TRBV27; J: TRBJ1-1; CDR3: ASSFSEGNTEAF
V: TRBV18; J: TRBJ1-1; CDR3: ASSQDRFTEAF
V: TRBV24-1; J: TRBJ1-2; CDR3: ATSESGGSKGYT
V: TRBV7-3; J: TRBJ2-3; CDR3: ASSLAGGSTDTQY
V: TRBV19; J: TRBJ2-7; CDR3: ASRPAGGPYEQY
V: TRBV7-6; J: TRBJ1-3; CDR3: ASSFGTGGGNTIY